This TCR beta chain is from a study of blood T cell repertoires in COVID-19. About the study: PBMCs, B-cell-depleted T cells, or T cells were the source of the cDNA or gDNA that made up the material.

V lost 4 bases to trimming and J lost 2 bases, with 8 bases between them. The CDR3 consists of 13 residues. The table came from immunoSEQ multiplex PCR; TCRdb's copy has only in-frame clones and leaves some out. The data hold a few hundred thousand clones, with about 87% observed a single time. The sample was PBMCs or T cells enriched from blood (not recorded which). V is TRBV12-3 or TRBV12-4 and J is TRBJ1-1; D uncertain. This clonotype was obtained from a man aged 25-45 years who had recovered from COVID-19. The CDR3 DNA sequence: TGTGCCAGCAGTTATGAGGGAAACACTGAAGCTTTCTTT. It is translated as CASSYEGNTEAFF.